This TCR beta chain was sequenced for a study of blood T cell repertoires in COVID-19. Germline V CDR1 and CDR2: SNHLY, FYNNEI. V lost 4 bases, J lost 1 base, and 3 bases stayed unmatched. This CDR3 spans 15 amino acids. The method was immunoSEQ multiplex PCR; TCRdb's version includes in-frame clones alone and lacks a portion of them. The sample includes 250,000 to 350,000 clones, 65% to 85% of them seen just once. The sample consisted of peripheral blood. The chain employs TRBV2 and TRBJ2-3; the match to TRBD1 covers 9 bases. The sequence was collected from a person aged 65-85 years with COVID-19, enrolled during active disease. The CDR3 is CASSVRTGGTDTQYF. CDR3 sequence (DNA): TGTGCCAGCAGTGTACGGACAGGGGGCACAGATACGCAGTATTTT.